This T cell receptor beta chain was documented in a study of blood T cell repertoires in COVID-19. Whole-study context: The United States, Italy and Spain were the sources of the acute and convalescent COVID-19 samples. Nucleic acid was either cDNA or gDNA, and it came from T cells, B-cell-depleted T cells, or PBMCs.

In the source study's methods: Nucleated cell number was recorded as an estimate derived from reference gene primer amplification. Clones were read by immunoSEQ multiplex PCR, and TCRdb kept only the in-frame ones, dropping some. From that table come the V and J calls and clone size; the DNA was used to work out D and trimming. Of fewer than 55,000 clones in the sample, 75% to 90% were seen once. The sequence came from a human donor with acute or convalescent COVID-19. The donor label of this sample is uncertain. The specimen sequenced was peripheral blood.

The DNA for the CDR3 is TGTGCCAGCAGCTTAAAGACAGGGAACTCCTACGAGCAGTACTTC. Its protein product is CASSLKTGNSYEQYF. The rearrangement links TRBV7-2 to TRBJ2-7; TRBD1 agrees at 7 bases. Germline CDR1 is SGHTA and CDR2 is FQGNSA. The CDR3 totals 15 residues. Trimming cost V 2 bases and J 0 bases; bases outside gene matches: 4.